Below, 18 T cell receptor beta chains from the same sample are listed, as sequenced in a study of T cell clonality in common variable immunodeficiency. Study observations and caveats: Fewer deletions and N-nucleotide insertions were reportedly seen in common variable immunodeficiency TCR beta sequences.

No cognate antigen is known for these TCRs. TCRdb's table, derived via immunoSEQ multiplex PCR, lists solely in-frame clones and lacks some. This repertoire holds 40,000 to 50,000 clones, and none appear only once. What was sequenced was peripheral blood mononuclear cells. Receptor source: a human donor with common variable immunodeficiency.

The table lists this clone with many counts. CDR3 region: CASSLSQYYGYTF. The covered CDR3 bases are TGCGCCAGCAGCTTGTCACAGTACTATGGC. The chain combines TRBV5-1 with TRBJ1-2; D call uncertain. Sequencing ends 3 residues short of the CDR3 end; the germline J gene provides the rest. V was pared by 1 base and J by 3 bases, with 7 bases between. The length of the CDR3 is 13 residues. Germline V gene sequence: CDR1 SGHRS, CDR2 YFSETQ.

This clone was picked up a small number of times. The sequence runs out 3 residues before the end of the CDR3; the remainder is reconstructed from the germline J gene. The J gene is TRBJ1-2, the V gene TRBV19; no clear D. Trimming pared 6 bases from V and 2 bases from J, leaving 4 bases between. The CDR3 sequence is 11 residues long. Germline assignment: CDR1 LNHDA and CDR2 SQIVND (reference sequence). CDR3 residues: CASRQNYGYTF. Incomplete CDR3 DNA: TGTGCCAGTAGACAGAACTATGGC.

Concerning this clone itself: The read gets to within 3 residues of the CDR3 end, and the germline J gene fills in the rest. The chain couples TRBV23-1 to TRBJ1-5; 9 bases fit TRBD1. TRBV23-1 is flagged as an ORF with uncertain function. The CDR3 consists of 16 residues. The V gene end was trimmed by 0 bases and the J gene end by 6 bases; junction bases not matched to a gene: 6. The CDR3 bases that were read are TGCGCCAGCAGTCAATCAACAGGGGGCGCGGGTCAGCCC. This translates into CASSQSTGGAGQP. The full CDR3 sequence reads CASSQSTGGAGQPQHF.

Worth noting for this clone: The read gets to within 3 residues of the CDR3 end, and the germline J gene fills in the rest. The gene calls are TRBV2 and TRBJ1-3; D not resolved. Germline loops: CDR1 SNHLY, CDR2 FYNNEI. V was pared by 8 bases and J by 0 bases, with 5 bases between. There are 12 residues in the CDR3. CDR3 DNA, as far as it was read: TGTGCCAGCGGCCCCTCTGGAAACACC. Protein sequence: CASGPSGNT. The whole CDR3 region reads CASGPSGNTIYF.

This clone was counted a few times. The read comes to an end 3 residues before the CDR3 does, leaving the germline J gene to fill in the end. The chain joins TRBV11-1 to TRBJ2-7; TRBD2 matches at 8 bases. V gave up 6 bases and J gave up 6 bases; unmatched junction bases: 7. The CDR3 sequence is 13 residues long. CDR1 SGHAT and CDR2 FQDESV come from the germline V gene (reference sequence). Incomplete CDR3 DNA: TGTGCCAGCAGTCGGGGGGGAAAAACCGAG. Translated, it gives CASSRGGKTE. The whole CDR3 is CASSRGGKTEQYF.

In this sample, this clone turned up many times. The read ends 3 residues shy of where the CDR3 ends; the end is completed using the germline J gene. V and J are TRBV20-1 and TRBJ2-3, with 12 bases lining up with TRBD1. Losses at the gene ends were 4 bases for V and 3 bases for J; bases not matched to a gene: 5. Germline loops: CDR1 DFQATT, CDR2 SNEGSKA (reference sequence). This CDR3 contains 15 residues. CDR3 region: CSANRDRGPTDTQYF. The CDR3 bases that were read are TGCAGTGCTAACAGGGACAGGGGGCCAACAGATACG.

In its sample, this clone was seen a few times. Read data end 3 residues before the CDR3 end; the end is taken from the germline J gene. The V call is TRBV5-6, the J call TRBJ2-7; 8 bases agree with TRBD1. The germline CDR1 and CDR2 sequences are SGHDT and YYEEEE. This CDR3 spans 14 amino acids. The V gene end was trimmed by 6 bases and the J gene end by 1 base; junction bases not matched to a gene: 6. The covered CDR3 bases are TGTGCCAGCAACCCAGGGGGCGAATCCTACGAG. This sequence encodes CASNPGGESYE. The complete CDR3 protein is CASNPGGESYEQYF.

This clone was observed many times. The CDR3 end lies 3 residues beyond the end of the read and is filled in from the germline J gene. This rearrangement joins TRBV5-1 to TRBJ2-3; 11 bases are a match to TRBD2. Germline trimming cut 0 bases from V and 3 bases from J; bases unmatched to any gene: 3. This CDR3 spans 16 amino acids. Germline V CDR1 and CDR2: SGHRS, YFSETQ. The DNA read from the CDR3 is TGCGCCAGCAGCTTGGATAGCGGGGGGGCGACAGATACG. It translates to CASSLDSGGATDT. The entire CDR3 sequence reads CASSLDSGGATDTQYF.

Of note for this clone: The read ends 3 residues before the CDR3 terminus; that terminus is restored from the germline J gene. This rearrangement joins TRBV13 to TRBJ2-2; TRBD1 is a possible D gene (5 bases). The CDR3 sequence is 15 residues long. Trimming stripped 8 bases from V and 0 bases from J, with 13 bases between. Germline CDR1 PRHDT, CDR2 FYEKMQ (reference sequence). CDR3 sequence: CASREGAANTGELFF. CDR3 DNA (partial): TGTGCCAGCCGAGAAGGGGCTGCGAACACCGGGGAG.

On this clone itself: The read ends 3 residues early relative to the CDR3; the germline J gene fills the gap. The chain has TRBV30 and TRBJ2-7, with D possibly being TRBD1 (5 bases). V lost 0 bases and J 5 bases, leaving 14 bases between the germline ends. Germline CDR1 and CDR2: GTSNPN and SVGIG (reference sequence). The CDR3 spans 14 residues. Partial CDR3 DNA: TGTGCCTGGAGTGTGGAGACCGAAGGGGACGAG. Amino acids: CAWSVETEGDE. The full CDR3 protein is CAWSVETEGDEQYF.

This clone came up many times. Read data end 3 residues before the CDR3 end; the end is taken from the germline J gene. The J gene is TRBJ1-5, the V gene TRBV6-2 or TRBV6-3; D ambiguous. Germline CDR1 and CDR2: MNHEY and SVGEGT. The V end lost 6 bases, the J end lost 1 base, and 4 bases lay between the germline ends. The CDR3 is 12 amino acids. Partial CDR3 DNA: TGTGCCAGCAGGCGGAGCAATCAGCCC. Its protein is CASRRSNQP. The CDR3 in its entirety is CASRRSNQPQHF.

This clone was detected a few times. The read halts 3 residues ahead of the CDR3 end, with the missing end drawn from the germline J gene. The chain is built from TRBV19 and TRBJ2-6; 10 bases match TRBD1. CDR3 size: 19 residues. CDR1 is LNHDA, CDR2 SQIVND, per germline (reference sequence). Unmatched junction bases numbered 11, after V lost 6 bases and J lost 0 bases. The sequenced part of the CDR3 DNA is TGTGCCAGTAGCCAAGCAGGACAGGGGGTCGGCTCTGGGGCCAACGTC. The encoded protein is CASSQAGQGVGSGANV. The whole CDR3 is CASSQAGQGVGSGANVLTF.

To note about this clone: Sequencing ends 3 residues short of the CDR3 end; the germline J gene provides the rest. The chain employs TRBV18 and TRBJ1-1; D remains ambiguous. The CDR3 totals 14 residues. V lost 6 bases to trimming and J lost 1 base, with 12 bases between them. CDR1 KGHSH and CDR2 LQKENI come from the germline V gene. The CDR3 reads CASSSVSQNTEAFF. The sequenced part of the CDR3 DNA is TGTGCCAGCTCCAGCGTCTCACAGAACACTGAA.

About this clone itself: The read finishes 3 residues shy of the CDR3 end, and the germline J gene is used to complete it. The chain recombines TRBV7-9 with TRBJ2-1, with TRBD1 identical over 10 bases. CDR1 is SEHNR and CDR2 is FQNEAQ in the germline V gene (reference sequence). The CDR3 consists of 15 residues. The V gene end was trimmed by 4 bases and the J gene end by 6 bases; junction bases not matched to a gene: 6. The CDR3 spells CASSYGTGALNEQFF. CDR3 DNA, as far as it was read: TGTGCCAGCAGCTACGGGACAGGGGCGCTCAATGAG.

Worth noting for this clone: The missing CDR3 end, 3 residues past where the read stops, is filled in from the germline J gene. The rearrangement links TRBV18 to TRBJ2-3; 10 nucleotides match TRBD2. The CDR3 covers 16 residues. The ends lost 5 bases at V and 4 bases at J; junction bases unmatched: 9. Germline V gene lookup returns CDR1 KGHSH and CDR2 LQKENI. CDR3 DNA, as far as it was read: TGTGCCAGCTCAGAACGGACTAGCGGACCCGCAGATACG. Its translation: CASSERTSGPADT. The whole CDR3 reads CASSERTSGPADTQYF.

Relative to its sample, this clone is medium-sized. Sequencing ends 3 residues short of the CDR3 end; the germline J gene provides the rest. V and J are TRBV19 and TRBJ1-2; a possible D gene is TRBD1 (6 bases). V lost 0 bases to trimming and J lost 4 bases, with 12 bases between them. CDR1 is LNHDA and CDR2 is SQIVND in the germline V gene (reference sequence). The CDR3 runs 15 residues. This chain's CDR3 is CASSIDHQTGYGYTF. The DNA read from the CDR3 is TGTGCCAGTAGTATAGACCACCAGACAGGCTATGGC.

This clone has a count of ten or more. The CDR3 DNA, read in part, is TGTGCCAGCAGTCAGGGACTAGCGGACTACAATGAG. It encodes CASSQGLADYNE. The whole CDR3 sequence is CASSQGLADYNEQFF. The genes are TRBV7-6 and TRBJ2-1; 11 nucleotides agree with TRBD2. Coverage ceases 3 residues before the CDR3 finishes, and the germline J gene fills in the end. V lost 6 bases to trimming and J lost 3 bases; unmatched junction nucleotides: 4. The CDR3 runs to 15 residues. Germline V gene lookup returns CDR1 SGHVS and CDR2 FNYEAQ.

This clone was observed a handful of times. The read is 3 residues too short to cover the CDR3 end, so that end is filled in from the germline J gene. The V call is TRBV25-1, the J call TRBJ2-1, with D possibly matching TRBD2 (6 bases). This CDR3 has 16 residues. The ends were cut back, 2 bases at V and 4 bases at J, with 15 bases in the middle. CDR1 MGHDK and CDR2 SYGVNS come from the germline V gene. CDR3: CASSENLGGPYNEQFF. The sequenced CDR3 bases are TGTGCCAGCAGTGAAAATTTGGGGGGTCCTTACAATGAG.